The 17 T cell receptor beta chains below were found in one sample sequenced in a study of blood T cell repertoires in COVID-19. Here immunoSEQ multiplex PCR was the method, and the copy in TCRdb shows in-frame clones only, minus some. This table has roughly 240,000 clones, about 88% appearing once. The material sequenced was peripheral blood. The receptors here all came from a man younger than 35 with active or convalescent COVID-19.

The rearrangement uses TRBV21-1 and TRBJ1-5; the D call of TRBD1 is as the table states it, not checked on the DNA. TRBV21-1 has pseudogene status. This CDR3 contains 16 residues. CDR3: CASSKGTATGNQPQHF. The CDR3, as DNA: TGTGCCAGCAGCAAAGGGACAGCCACAGGCAATCAGCCCCAGCATTTT.

The chain uses TRBV28 and TRBJ1-4; 12 nucleotides agree with TRBD1. Germline CDR1 and CDR2: MDHEN and SYDVKM. The J segment lost 8 bases and the V segment lost 6 bases, leaving 4 bases of the junction unmatched. This CDR3 is 14 amino acids long. The CDR3 DNA is TGTGCCAGCAGGGGACAGGGGGCGAGAGAAAAACTGTTTTTT. This sequence encodes CASRGQGAREKLFF.

V usage is TRBV6-5 and J usage is TRBJ2-7; perhaps TRBD1 as D (5 bases). The V gene lost 0 bases and the J gene lost 5 bases, with 11 bases spanning the gap. The germline V gene encodes CDR1 MNHEY and CDR2 SVGAGI. The length of the CDR3 is 14 residues. Written as DNA, the CDR3 is TGTGCCAGCAGTTACTCTTCAGGGCTGGACGAGCAGTACTTC. This gives the protein CASSYSSGLDEQYF.

The gene calls are TRBV27 and TRBJ1-1, with D uncertain. Germline loops: CDR1 MNHEY, CDR2 SMNVEV (reference sequence). The CDR3 covers 13 residues. Trimming cost V 6 bases and J 11 bases, with 19 bases left between them. CDR3 nucleotides: TGTGCCAGCAGACCGATAGACTTACGGCAGGCTTTCTTT. Amino acids: CASRPIDLRQAFF.

V and J are TRBV28 and TRBJ1-2; no firm D call. CDR3 size: 11 residues. Germline lookup yields CDR1 MDHEN and CDR2 SYDVKM. Trimming removed 4 bases at V and 5 bases at J, with 5 bases between. For the CDR3, the DNA is TGTGCCAGCAGTTATCTTTATGGCTACACCTTC. Translation: CASSYLYGYTF.

This clone was picked up a small number of times. This sequence joins TRBV15 and TRBJ2-3, with 8 nucleotides matching TRBD2. J gave up 4 bases and V 6 bases, and 15 bases lay outside the gene matches. This CDR3 is 17 amino acids long. In germline, CDR1 is LNHNV, CDR2 YYDKDF (reference sequence). The CDR3: CATSKDPIAGSSDTQYF. CDR3 DNA sequence: TGTGCCACCAGTAAAGATCCTATAGCGGGGTCTTCAGATACGCAGTATTTT.

The V and J genes are TRBV5-5 and TRBJ1-1; no definite D call. Deletions cut 0 bases from V and 0 bases from J, with 9 bases between. This CDR3 region has 15 residues. Per the germline V gene, CDR1 is SGHKS and CDR2 is YYEKEE (reference sequence). The CDR3 is CASSLAPAMNTEAFF. DNA of the CDR3: TGTGCCAGCAGCTTGGCCCCAGCGATGAACACTGAAGCTTTCTTT.

As regards this clone: The junction differs from germline at one of its ends, possibly a read error. Other DNA variants within this sample encode the same CDR3. V usage is TRBV2 and J usage is TRBJ2-5; D is uncertain. Germline V gene data show CDR1 as SNHLY and CDR2 as FYNNEI. This CDR3 region has 13 residues. The CDR3 spells CATSELYQETQYF. DNA of the CDR3: TGTGCCACCAGTGAGCTATATCAAGAGACCCAGTACTTC.

The rearrangement uses TRBV24-1 and TRBJ2-1; no definite D call. Germline CDR1 is KGHDR and CDR2 is SFDVKD. Deletions cut 2 bases from V and 5 bases from J, with 6 bases between. The CDR3 has 13 amino acids. The CDR3 loop reads CATSDYSDNEQFF. The CDR3 DNA reads TGTGCCACCAGTGATTACAGTGACAATGAGCAGTTCTTC.

This clone was detected only once. The chain is built from TRBV7-3 and TRBJ2-7; 9 bases align to TRBD2. The V gene's germline CDR1 is SGHTA and CDR2 FQGTGA. V shed 4 bases, J shed 3 bases, and the junction held 7 bases outside the gene matches. The CDR3 totals 15 residues. The CDR3 DNA reads TGTGCCAGCAGCTCTTACGCGGGGGGGAGCTACGAGCAGTACTTC. It is translated as CASSSYAGGSYEQYF.

The rearrangement links TRBV11-3 to TRBJ2-1, with no clear D. This CDR3 is 15 amino acids long. Deletions cut 5 bases from V and 7 bases from J, with 18 bases between. CDR1 is SGHNT and CDR2 is YENEEA in the germline V gene. The CDR3 DNA sequence: TGTGCCAGCAGCCAGCCTCCGGGTCATCGAAATGAGCAGTTCTTC. Translated, it gives CASSQPPGHRNEQFF.

This clone was seen only once. This chain links TRBV4-3 with TRBJ2-7; D is possibly TRBD2 (5 bases). Germline V lookup: CDR1 LGHNA, CDR2 YSLEER. The CDR3 consists of 13 residues. Trimming stripped 2 bases from V and 3 bases from J, with 8 bases between. The CDR3 DNA follows: TGCGCCAGCAGCCAAAACCGGGGCTACGAGCAGTACTTC. Its translation is CASSQNRGYEQYF.

V is TRBV7-9 and J is TRBJ1-3; 11 positions match TRBD1. The CDR3 runs 15 residues. Germline V gene lookup returns CDR1 SEHNR and CDR2 FQNEAQ (reference sequence). V was clipped by 5 bases and J by 8 bases; unmatched bases: 8. In nucleotides, the CDR3 is TGTGCCAGCAGCCTTACCGGGACAGGGGGGGACACCATATATTTT. Encoded protein: CASSLTGTGGDTIYF.

The chain links TRBV12-5 to TRBJ2-1; 9 nucleotides align to TRBD2. CDR3 length equals 15 residues. The germline V gene has CDR1 LGHNT and CDR2 FRNRAP. V lost 4 bases and J lost 8; bases outside the gene matches: 9. The CDR3 DNA follows: TGTGCTAGTGGTTGGAGAGTTTTAGCGGGGGATGAGCAGTTCTTC. It is translated as CASGWRVLAGDEQFF. Using reference TRBV12-5 and TRBJ2-1 for the parts outside the CDR3, the full variable domain is DARVTQTPRHKVTEMGQEVTMRCQPILGHNTVFWYRQTMMQGLELLAYFRNRAPLDDSGMPKDRFSAEMPDATLATLKIQPSEPRDSAVYFCASGWRVLAGDEQFFGPGTRLTVL.

The V call is TRBV13, the J call TRBJ1-3; no firm D call. The germline V gene encodes CDR1 PRHDT and CDR2 FYEKMQ (reference sequence). The CDR3 length is 14 residues. V dropped 3 bases and J dropped 1 base, with 7 bases sitting between them. The CDR3 nucleotides read TGTGCCAGCAGCTTGAGGTCGTCTGGAAACACCATATATTTT. This gives the protein CASSLRSSGNTIYF.

This clone appeared once. The V call is TRBV5-5, the J call TRBJ2-7; 7 nucleotides align to TRBD1. The CDR3 contains 14 residues. The germline gives CDR1 SGHKS, CDR2 YYEKEE (reference sequence). The V gene end was trimmed by 4 bases and the J gene end by 9 bases; junction bases not matched to a gene: 13. As DNA, the CDR3 is TGTGCCAGCAGCATCGGACAGGCCTTAGCCGGGCAGTACTTC. It encodes CASSIGQALAGQYF.

This clone came up once. V and J are TRBV6-5 and TRBJ2-7, with D possibly TRBD1 on 6 matching bases. Germline V gives CDR1 MNHEY, CDR2 SVGAGI. The V end lost 9 bases, the J end lost 1 base, and 7 bases lay between the germline ends. This CDR3 region has 11 residues. The chain's CDR3 is CASTGSYEQYF. CDR3 bases: TGTGCCAGTACAGGGTCCTACGAGCAGTACTTC.